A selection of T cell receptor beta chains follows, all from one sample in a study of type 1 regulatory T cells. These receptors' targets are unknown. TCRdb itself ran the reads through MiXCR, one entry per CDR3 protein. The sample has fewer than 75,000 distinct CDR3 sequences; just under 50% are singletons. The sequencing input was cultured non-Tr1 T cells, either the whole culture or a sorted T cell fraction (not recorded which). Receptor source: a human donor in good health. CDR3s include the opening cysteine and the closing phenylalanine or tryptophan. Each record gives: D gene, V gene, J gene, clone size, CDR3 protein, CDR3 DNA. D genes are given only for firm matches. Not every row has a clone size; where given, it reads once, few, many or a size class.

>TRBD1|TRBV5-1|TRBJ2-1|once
CASSWDREQFF
TGCGCCAGCAGTTGGGACAGAGAGCAGTTCTTC
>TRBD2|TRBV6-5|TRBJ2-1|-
CASSKRGGEQFF
TGTGCCAGCAGTAAACGGGGGGGTGAGCAGTTCTTC
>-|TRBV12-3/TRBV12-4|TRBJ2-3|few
CASSLAGVYTDTQYF
TGTGCCAGCAGTTTAGCGGGGGTTTACACAGATACGCAGTATTTT
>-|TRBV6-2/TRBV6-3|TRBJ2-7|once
CASSESGSASYEQYF
TGTGCCAGCAGTGAGAGCGGGTCCGCCTCCTACGAGCAGTACTTC
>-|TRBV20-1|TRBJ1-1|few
CSARDLAEAFF
TGCAGTGCTAGAGATTTGGCTGAAGCTTTCTTT
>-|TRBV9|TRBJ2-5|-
CASSVGLTQETQYF
TGTGCCAGCAGCGTTGGACTAACTCAAGAGACCCAGTACTTC
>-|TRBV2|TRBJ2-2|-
CASARLPNTGELFF
TGTGCCAGCGCGCGGCTACCCAACACCGGGGAGCTGTTTTTT
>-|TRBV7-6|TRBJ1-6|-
CASSLEAGSDNSPLHF
TGTGCCAGCAGCTTAGAGGCCGGGTCGGATAATTCACCCCTCCACTTT
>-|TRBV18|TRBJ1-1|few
CASSPTYSFGGNTEAFF
TGTGCCAGCTCACCAACCTACAGCTTCGGGGGGAACACTGAAGCTTTCTTT
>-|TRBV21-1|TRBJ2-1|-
CASSQRGDPPREQFF
TGTGCCAGCAGCCAACGGGGGGACCCGCCCAGGGAGCAGTTCTTC
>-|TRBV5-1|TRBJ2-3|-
CASSFGPSTDTQYF
TGCGCCAGCAGCTTCGGACCGAGCACAGATACGCAGTATTTT
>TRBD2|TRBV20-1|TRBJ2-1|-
CSARTGGPTGEQFF
TGCAGTGCTAGAACGGGGGGGCCTACGGGTGAGCAGTTCTTC
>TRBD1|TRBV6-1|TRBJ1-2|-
CASSAGQGQYGYTF
TGTGCCAGCAGTGCCGGACAGGGGCAGTATGGCTACACCTTC
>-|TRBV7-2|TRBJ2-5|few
CASSRDATQYF
TGTGCCAGCAGCCGAGATGCGACCCAGTACTTC
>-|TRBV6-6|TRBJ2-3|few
CASSSLSDTQYF
TGTGCCAGCAGCAGCCTCAGCGATACGCAGTATTTT
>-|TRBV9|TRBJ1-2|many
CASGAGRYGYTF
TGTGCCAGCGGGGCGGGTAGATATGGCTACACCTTC
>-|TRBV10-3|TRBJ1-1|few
CAIRRGVLTEAFF
TGTGCCATCAGACGCGGGGTTTTGACTGAAGCTTTCTTT
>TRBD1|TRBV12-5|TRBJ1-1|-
CASGLLRGQGNTEASSSAFF
TGTGCTAGTGGTTTGTTACGGGGACAGGGGAACACTGAAGCTTCCTCGAGTGCTTTCTTT
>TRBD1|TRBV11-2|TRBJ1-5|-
CASSPGQGHQPQHF
TGTGCCAGCAGTCCGGGACAGGGGCATCAGCCCCAGCATTTT
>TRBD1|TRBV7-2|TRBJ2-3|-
CASSLASRLGGRAHPTDTQYF
TGTGCCAGCAGCTTAGCTTCGAGGCTAGGGGGCAGGGCTCACCCCACAGATACGCAGTATTTT
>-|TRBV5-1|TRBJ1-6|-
CASSLVQENSPLHF
TGCGCCAGCAGCTTGGTACAGGAGAATTCACCCCTCCACTTT
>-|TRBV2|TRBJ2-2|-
CASKPSGVTNTGELFF
TGTGCCAGCAAGCCAAGCGGCGTTACGAACACCGGGGAGCTGTTTTTT
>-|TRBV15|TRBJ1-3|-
CATSRGGVGFLENTIYF
TGTGCCACCAGCAGAGGGGGGGTTGGGTTTCTGGAAAACACCATATATTTT
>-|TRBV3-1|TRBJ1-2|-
CASSQDGRVKGYTF
TGTGCCAGCAGCCAAGACGGTCGGGTTAAGGGCTACACCTTC
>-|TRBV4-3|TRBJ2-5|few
CASSQEQRAQETQYF
TGCGCCAGCAGCCAAGAGCAGCGGGCACAAGAGACCCAGTACTTC
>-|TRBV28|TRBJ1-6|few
CASSFWPNSYNSPLHF
TGTGCCAGCAGTTTTTGGCCAAACTCCTATAATTCACCCCTCCACTTT
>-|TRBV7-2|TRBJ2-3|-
CASSPRYRNTDTQYF
TGTGCCAGCAGCCCCCGATATAGAAACACAGATACGCAGTATTTT